This T cell receptor beta chain was sequenced for a study of T-cell memory formation after mild COVID-19 (dated by TCRdb to the early 2020s). Context from the whole study: Most TCR sequence clusters were specific to one of the two donors. The cohort was made up of two young adult volunteers, one female and one male, who were previously healthy. T-cell clones expanding and contracting after mild COVID-19 in a couple of donors were tracked by longitudinal TCRalpha and TCRbeta repertoire sequencing. Summary of the overall study and its limitations: Only a couple of mild cases were covered in the study, and larger cohorts including severe cases with pre-infection samples were considered necessary. Balanced CD4/CD8 phenotypes were observed for clones contracting from day 15 to 85, whereas a bias towards CD4+ was observed for a second wave of clones expanding from day 15 to 37. The second-wave clones that peaked on day 37 were not confirmed to be SARS-CoV-2 specific. Contracting CD4+ clones were located mainly in the CM and EM memory subsets, whereas CD8+ clones were found to be enriched in EMRA. Some responding clones were detected in pre-infection memory, which suggested that pre-existing cross-reactive memory T cells had joined the SARS-CoV-2 response.

Ficoll-Paque density gradient centrifugation was the method used to isolate PBMCs. The sequencer was an Illumina NovaSeq 6000. TCRalpha and TCRbeta cDNA libraries were built by 5'RACE with constant-segment primers, adding sample barcodes and unique molecular identifiers. Trizol reagent was used to extract RNA from every sample. Amplification of the libraries took two PCR steps, and the second step added a second sample barcode plus Illumina TruSeq adapters. Libraries were sequenced on an Illumina NovaSeq with 2 x 150 bp paired-end reads. In the source study's methods: Demultiplexing of reads and collapsing into UMI-guided consensus sequences were performed with migec v1.2.7. With mixcr v2.1.11, UMI consensuses were aligned to TRA and TRB V and J templates and assembled into clonotypes. A clonotype was counted as expanded or contracted only when both edgeR and NoisET called the clonotype significant, with the noise models trained on biological replicates. For edgeR calls, the cutoffs were a false discovery rate-adjusted p below 0.01 and a log2 fold-change threshold of 1. As an exploratory analysis of dynamics, max-normalized trajectories of the 1000 most abundant clonotypes were examined by PCA with hierarchical clustering. Separately sequenced CD4+ and CD8+ repertoires were used to assign the CD4 or CD8 phenotype of responding clones. TCRdb trimmed public reads at Q25 via fastp, called clones via MiXCR and kept in-frame beta chains. Each CDR3 protein appears once, grouped with its most common genes and DNA. TCRdb's processing, not the authors' own work, is the source of the V and J calls. This sample lists 300,000 to 400,000 distinct CDR3 sequences; over 10% were detected once. Of the sample, over 20% falls within the top ten clones.

This clonotype has ten or more counts. Its antigen remains unidentified. Per-base qualities were not stored, and no clone one base away is much larger. Cut back by 6 bases and 3 bases, the V and J ends lie 11 bases apart. From the germline V gene, CDR1 is SGHTA and CDR2 is FQGNSA. The CDR3 runs 13 amino acids, cysteine and phenylalanine included. Just CDR3 DNA is preserved here, 39 bases in frame from base 1. Material: PBMCs or a T cell subset sorted from them (not recorded which). The rearranged segments are TRBV7-2 and TRBJ2-5; D gene: possibly TRBD1, on 6 matching bases. The clonotype comes from a man between 18 and 29 years old who had mild COVID-19 (a few samples of this study predate the infection). The sample titles of this study are shuffled in the database, so cell type and time point are left out; the donor was told from shared clones. CDR3 loop: CASRSRTEETQYF. DNA sequence: TGTGCCAGCAGGTCCCGGACAGAAGAGACCCAGTACTTC.